A single sample gave rise to the 11 T cell receptor beta chains below, sequenced in a study of radiation and T cells in renal cell carcinoma. Profiling relied on immunoSEQ multiplex PCR, and the TCRdb table lists in-frame clones only, not all of them. The sample shows fewer than 30,000 clones, roughly 80% of them seen only once. As to time point: blood 2 weeks post-SBRT. Indicated treatment: 15 Gy SBRT to primary tumor, nephrectomy 4 weeks later. Source: blood, taken from a patient whose treatment included radiotherapy and nephrectomy. Receptor source: a man in his sixties with renal cell carcinoma.

This chain joins TRBV5-1 and TRBJ2-7; 8 nucleotides match TRBD1. The CDR3 extends over 13 amino acids. V was clipped by 4 bases and J by 6 bases; unmatched bases: 6. From germline, CDR1 is SGHRS and CDR2 YFSETQ. CDR3 sequence (DNA): TGCGCCAGCAGCACCGGACAGGGAGGCGAGCAGTACTTC. It is translated as CASSTGQGGEQYF.

This chain connects TRBV19 to TRBJ2-6; 9 bases line up with TRBD1. The germline V gene encodes CDR1 LNHDA and CDR2 SQIVND (reference sequence). This CDR3 has 17 amino acids. Trimming cost V 5 bases and J 0 bases; bases outside gene matches: 5. CDR3 nucleotide sequence: TGTGCCAGTAGTTCGGGACAGGGTTCCTCTGGGGCCAACGTCCTGACTTTC. This translates into CASSSGQGSSGANVLTF.

This clone turned up a few times. The chain joins TRBV18 to TRBJ2-3, with TRBD2 matching 12 bases. Germline V CDR1 and CDR2: KGHSH, LQKENI. This CDR3 region has 15 residues. V was clipped by 5 bases and J by 3 bases; unmatched bases: 3. CDR3 DNA: TGTGCCAGCTCAGGACTAGCGGGAAAGACAGATACGCAGTATTTT. Encoded protein: CASSGLAGKTDTQYF.

This chain links TRBV5-1 with TRBJ2-6; D might be TRBD1 (6 bases). The CDR3 length is 12 residues. V lost 1 base and J lost 11, with 7 bases in between. The germline CDR1 and CDR2 sequences are SGHRS and YFSETQ. CDR3 residues: CASSLNRDVLTF. The DNA of the CDR3 is TGCGCCAGCAGCTTGAACAGGGACGTCCTGACTTTC.

The rearrangement uses TRBV5-1 and TRBJ2-1; 9 bases match TRBD1. The CDR3 is made up of 15 amino acids. Germline loops: CDR1 SGHRS, CDR2 YFSETQ. With 0 bases clipped from V and 6 bases from J, the junction kept 4 bases outside the gene matches. CDR3 DNA sequence: TGCGCCAGCAGCTTGGAAGGGACAGGGTTCAATGAGCAGTTCTTC. Its protein product is CASSLEGTGFNEQFF.

A word on this clone: At one of its ends the junction is not consistent with the germline gene, which may arise from a read error. The V call is TRBV29-1, the J call TRBJ1-1, with D unclear. Germline values: CDR1 SQVTM, CDR2 ANQGSEA. The CDR3 covers 8 residues. CDR3 protein: CSVEQALF. CDR3 nucleotides: TGCAGCGTTGAACAGGCTCTCTTT.

The chain couples TRBV4-1 to TRBJ2-3, with D uncertain. Germline V gene lookup returns CDR1 MGHRA and CDR2 YSYEKL. V shed 3 bases and J shed 6 bases, with 13 bases lying between them. The CDR3 spans 14 residues. Written as DNA, the CDR3 is TGCGCCAGCAGCCAGGGAATACGGACGGATACGCAGTATTTT. Its translation: CASSQGIRTDTQYF.

The gene calls are TRBV18 and TRBJ1-2; D remains ambiguous. CDR1 is KGHSH, CDR2 LQKENI, per germline. Trimming pared 3 bases from V and 3 bases from J, leaving 11 bases between. CDR3 length equals 14 residues. CDR3 region: CASSPRSYDYGYTF. The CDR3 region has the DNA TGTGCCAGCTCACCCCGTTCATATGACTATGGCTACACCTTC.

J is TRBJ2-1 and V is TRBV7-9; TRBD2 matches at 7 bases. V shed 3 bases and J 7 bases; nucleotides not matched to a gene: 3. This CDR3 is built from 13 residues. Germline V lookup: CDR1 SEHNR, CDR2 FQNEAQ (reference sequence). CDR3 protein: CASSFIGGNEQFF. CDR3 nucleotides: TGTGCCAGCAGCTTCATCGGGGGGAATGAGCAGTTCTTC.

V is TRBV18 and J is TRBJ1-2, with D perhaps TRBD1 (6 bases). CDR1 KGHSH and CDR2 LQKENI come from the germline V gene. V dropped 5 bases and J dropped 4 bases, with 17 bases sitting between them. CDR3 length: 15 residues. The CDR3 nucleotides are TGTGCCAGCTCAGAGAAAGCCGGGACACCCTATGGCTACACCTTC. It codes for CASSEKAGTPYGYTF.

The chain carries TRBV15 and TRBJ2-5; D unclear. Trimming left V 2 bases short and J 2 bases short, with 0 bases between. Germline V gene lookup returns CDR1 LNHNV and CDR2 YYDKDF (reference sequence). CDR3 length equals 11 residues. The CDR3 region is CATSRQETQYF. The CDR3 coding sequence is TGTGCCACCAGCAGACAAGAGACCCAGTACTTC.